These 22 T cell receptor beta chains share one sample of origin, sequenced in a study of radiotherapy plus CTLA-4 blockade in lung cancer. The protocol was immunoSEQ multiplex PCR, while the TCRdb copy is restricted to in-frame clones and leaves out a portion. The table records 45,000 to 75,000 clones, just over 75% of them present only once. Specimen: peripheral blood, collected from a patient treated with radiotherapy plus ipilimumab. All receptors come from a human donor with non-small cell lung cancer who had a partial response to radiotherapy plus ipilimumab.

CDR3 sequence: CASSLYTGTWTFYGYTF. The CDR3 DNA reads as TGTGCCAGCAGCTTGTATACCGGGACATGGACTTTCTATGGCTACACCTTC. The chain carries TRBV5-4 and TRBJ1-2; D may be TRBD1 (6 bases). The CDR3 is 17 amino acids. Trimming took off 1 base at V and 4 bases at J, with 20 bases between the two ends. Germline V gives CDR1 SGHNT, CDR2 YYREEE (reference sequence).

V and J are TRBV10-3 and TRBJ2-3; TRBD2 agrees at 9 bases. J lost 2 bases, V lost 6 bases, and 6 bases had no gene match. The germline V gene has CDR1 ENHRY and CDR2 SYGVKD. The CDR3 is 15 amino acids. The CDR3 DNA follows: TGTGCCATCAGCCAGACTAGCGGAAACACAGATACGCAGTATTTT. Translating it yields CAISQTSGNTDTQYF.

As concerns this clone: At one end, the junction sequence differs from germline, possibly due to a read error. The chain carries TRBV5-5 and TRBJ1-4; 7 nucleotides line up with TRBD1. The CDR3 loop spans 14 amino acids. The germline V gene has CDR1 SGHKS and CDR2 YYEKEE (reference sequence). The CDR3 loop is CASSPQLTDRVPIF. The CDR3 DNA is TGTGCCAGCAGCCCACAATTGACCGACAGGGTCCCCATTTTT.

The J gene is TRBJ2-7, the V gene TRBV7-2; 9 nucleotides line up with TRBD1. J gave up 5 bases and V 3 bases, and 14 bases lay outside the gene matches. Germline V CDR1 and CDR2: SGHTA, FQGNSA. The CDR3 runs 17 residues. CDR3 in amino acids: CASSLGQGFWGQDEQYF. CDR3 DNA sequence: TGTGCCAGCAGCTTGGGACAGGGCTTTTGGGGACAGGACGAGCAGTACTTC.

The chain couples TRBV6-6 to TRBJ1-5; D is possibly TRBD1 (6 bases). With 2 bases removed from V and 1 base from J, the gap between germline ends came to 12 bases. The CDR3 spans 16 residues. Per the germline V gene, CDR1 is MNHNY and CDR2 is SVGAGI (reference sequence). Here the CDR3 DNA reads TGTGCCAGCAGTTACGGTACAGGGCAGAGCAATCAGCCCCAGCATTTT. Residues: CASSYGTGQSNQPQHF.

This chain joins TRBV19 and TRBJ1-2; no definite D call. The V and J ends lost 7 bases and 9 bases respectively, with 21 bases between them. Germline V gene data show CDR1 as LNHDA and CDR2 as SQIVND (reference sequence). This CDR3 has 14 residues. CDR3: CASTPDKIALRYTF. CDR3 in DNA: TGTGCCAGTACCCCGGATAAAATAGCGTTACGCTACACCTTC.

The CDR3 region has the DNA TGCGCCAGCAGCCAAGTTTGGTCAGGGAACTCTGGGGCCAACGTCCTGACTTTC. It codes for CASSQVWSGNSGANVLTF. This chain uses TRBV4-1 with TRBJ2-6, with D possibly being TRBD1 (5 bases). The CDR3 is 18 residues long. Trimming cost V 1 base and J 0 bases, with 13 bases left between them. Germline V gives CDR1 MGHRA, CDR2 YSYEKL.

In its sample, this clone was seen a few times. The CDR3 DNA follows: TGTGCCATCAGGGATACTTTAAGGGGGAGTGGCTACACCTTC. Translation gives CAIRDTLRGSGYTF. V and J are TRBV10-3 and TRBJ1-2, with D perhaps TRBD1 (6 bases). CDR3 length: 14 amino acids. V was cut by 6 bases and J by 7 bases, with 18 bases left in between. Germline lookup yields CDR1 ENHRY and CDR2 SYGVKD.

The V gene is TRBV6-6, the J gene TRBJ2-7; D is unclear. The CDR3 is 12 amino acids. Trimming stripped 0 bases from V and 3 bases from J, with 3 bases between. The germline gives CDR1 MNHNY, CDR2 SVGAGI (reference sequence). The CDR3 DNA reads as TGTGCCAGCAGTTACTCCGTCTACGAGCAGTACTTC. It is translated as CASSYSVYEQYF.

The chain is built from TRBV19 and TRBJ1-2, with 8 bases matching TRBD1. V was pared by 5 bases and J by 4 bases, with 3 bases of the junction left unmatched. The CDR3 spans 13 residues. Germline V gene sequence: CDR1 LNHDA, CDR2 SQIVND (reference sequence). The CDR3 DNA is TGTGCCAGTAGTGCGACAGGGGCCTATGGCTACACCTTC. It specifies CASSATGAYGYTF.

This chain uses TRBV2 with TRBJ1-5; no definite D call. CDR1 and CDR2 from the germline V gene are SNHLY and FYNNEI. The length of the CDR3 is 13 residues. Trimming took off 6 bases at V and 4 bases at J, with 10 bases between the two ends. CDR3 sequence: CASRRSLNQPQHF. CDR3 DNA: TGTGCCAGCAGGCGGAGCCTAAATCAGCCCCAGCATTTT.

As regards this clone: The junction shows a germline mismatch at one end, possibly a read error. This chain joins TRBV6-1 and TRBJ2-7; TRBD2 aligns across 10 bases. This CDR3 spans 13 amino acids. Germline CDR1 MNHNS, CDR2 SASEGT. The CDR3 nucleotides read TGTGCCAGCAGTGAGGCCCTAGCGGGGGCCCCGGGTTTC. Protein: CASSEALAGAPGF.

This chain uses TRBV9 with TRBJ1-1; D gene ambiguous. The V gene lost 0 bases and the J gene lost 2 bases, with 5 bases spanning the gap. CDR3 length: 13 residues. Germline CDR1 and CDR2: SGDLS and YYNGEE. CDR3 bases: TGTGCCAGCAGCGTAGCCCGTAACACTGAAGCTTTCTTT. Translation: CASSVARNTEAFF.

The chain has TRBV5-1 and TRBJ2-1; 10 bases agree with TRBD1. The CDR3 sequence is 15 residues long. Germline trimming cut 0 bases from V and 7 bases from J; bases unmatched to any gene: 4. Per germline, CDR1 SGHRS and CDR2 YFSETQ. The CDR3 nucleotides read TGCGCCAGCAGCTTGGACAGGGACAGGGGAAATGAGCAGTTCTTC. Amino acids: CASSLDRDRGNEQFF. Looking up the rest from reference TRBV5-1 and TRBJ2-1 gives the full variable domain: KAGVTQTPRYLIKTRGQQVTLSCSPISGHRSVSWYQQTPGQGLQFLFEYFSETQRNKGNFPGRFSGRQFSNSRSEMNVSTLELGDSALYLCASSLDRDRGNEQFFGPGTRLTVL.

In this sample, this clone turned up once. The chain employs TRBV5-1 and TRBJ2-7; 11 bases line up with TRBD1. CDR3 length equals 16 residues. V lost 0 bases to trimming and J lost 4 bases; unmatched junction nucleotides: 6. The germline V gene has CDR1 SGHRS and CDR2 YFSETQ. The CDR3 sequence is CASSLAFGQGAYEQYF. CDR3 in DNA: TGCGCCAGCAGCTTGGCCTTCGGACAGGGGGCGTACGAGCAGTACTTC.

The chain combines TRBV2 with TRBJ2-5; D gene unclear. Per germline, CDR1 SNHLY and CDR2 FYNNEI. This CDR3 spans 12 amino acids. Trimming left V 7 bases short and J 0 bases short, with 6 bases between. The CDR3 loop reads CASTFYQETQYF. The CDR3 DNA reads as TGTGCCAGCACCTTTTACCAAGAGACCCAGTACTTC.

The chain couples TRBV9 to TRBJ2-5; D uncertain. The CDR3 has 13 amino acids. The V gene's germline CDR1 is SGDLS and CDR2 YYNGEE. Deletions cut 1 base from V and 4 bases from J, with 8 bases between. The DNA for the CDR3 is TGTGCCAGCAGCGTAACGCCAGGAGAGACCCAGTACTTC. Its protein is CASSVTPGETQYF.

V and J are TRBV30 and TRBJ2-3; 8 nucleotides agree with TRBD2. Germline V CDR1 and CDR2: GTSNPN, SVGIG (reference sequence). Trimming removed 5 bases from V and 0 bases from J; junction bases left unmatched: 4. This CDR3 is 14 amino acids long. The DNA for the CDR3 is TGTGCCTGGGGACTAGCTACTAGCACAGATACGCAGTATTTT. Amino acid sequence: CAWGLATSTDTQYF.

The chain uses TRBV9 and TRBJ2-3; D may be TRBD1 (6 bases). In germline, CDR1 is SGDLS, CDR2 YYNGEE. CDR3 length: 16 residues. V was cut by 5 bases and J by 5 bases, with 21 bases left in between. CDR3 amino acids: CASSPRTGQGIDTQYF. Here the CDR3 DNA reads TGTGCCAGCAGTCCCCGAACAGGGCAGGGGATAGATACGCAGTATTTT. The full variable domain, in which reference TRBV9 and TRBJ2-3 provide the parts outside the CDR3, is DSGVTQTPKHLITATGQRVTLRCSPRSGDLSVYWYQQSLDQGLQFLIQYYNGEERAKGNILERFSAQQFPDLHSELNLSSLELGDSALYFCASSPRTGQGIDTQYFGPGTRLTVL.

The chain combines TRBV2 with TRBJ1-4, with D perhaps TRBD1 (6 bases). Trimming shortened V by 7 bases and J by 3 bases, and 12 bases separated the two germline ends. Germline V lookup: CDR1 SNHLY, CDR2 FYNNEI. The length of the CDR3 is 14 residues. The CDR3 reads CASKRGLANEKLFF. The CDR3 nucleotides read TGTGCCAGCAAAAGGGGGTTAGCTAATGAAAAACTGTTTTTT.

As DNA, the CDR3 is TGTGCCAGCAGCCAGACAGGGAGCGAGCAGTACTTC. It specifies CASSQTGSEQYF. The V and J genes are TRBV7-8 and TRBJ2-7; TRBD1 matches 7 bases. This CDR3 has 12 amino acids. J gave up 6 bases and V 5 bases, and 4 bases lay outside the gene matches. Germline V lookup: CDR1 SGHVS, CDR2 FQNEAQ. Together with reference TRBV7-8 and TRBJ2-7, the CDR3 gives the full variable domain: GAGVSQSPRYKVAKRGQDVALRCDPISGHVSLFWYQQALGQGPEFLTYFQNEAQLDKSGLPSDRFFAERPEGSVSTLKIQRTQQEDSAVYLCASSQTGSEQYFGPGTRLTVT.

This clone was detected only a few times. The CDR3: CASSQAGGNYGYTF. The CDR3 region has the DNA TGTGCCAGCAGTCAGGCCGGGGGGAACTATGGCTACACCTTC. This rearrangement joins TRBV6-6 to TRBJ1-2, with D perhaps matching TRBD1 (5 bases). Per germline, CDR1 MNHNY and CDR2 SVGAGI (reference sequence). The V end lost 5 bases, the J end lost 2 bases, and 12 bases lay between the germline ends. CDR3 length equals 14 residues.